These 23 T cell receptor beta chains originate from one sample sequenced in a study of cytomegalovirus exposure and HLA in healthy donors. Amplification used 60 Vbeta primers and 13 Jbeta primers. Sequencing used immunoSEQ multiplex PCR; TCRdb keeps in-frame clones, though not all of them. The sample yields some 150,000 clones, 65% to 90% seen once. The sequenced material came from PBMCs. Receptor source: a man aged 50 or older in good health and CMV-seropositive.

The chain is built from TRBV5-4 and TRBJ2-6; tentatively, D is TRBD2 (5 bases). Germline CDR1 is SGHNT and CDR2 is YYREEE (reference sequence). The CDR3 loop spans 12 amino acids. The ends were cut back, 5 bases at V and 13 bases at J, with 13 bases in the middle. The CDR3 loop is CASSSTGVVLTF. The CDR3, as DNA: TGTGCCAGCAGTTCGACCGGGGTGGTCCTGACTTTC.

J is TRBJ2-2 and V is TRBV18, with a tentative D call TRBD1 (5 bases). Trimming removed 0 bases at V and 6 bases at J, with 8 bases between. Germline assignment: CDR1 KGHSH and CDR2 LQKENI. The CDR3 is 14 residues long. CDR3: CASSPPSGPGELFF. For the CDR3, the DNA is TGTGCCAGCTCACCACCCTCAGGGCCCGGGGAGCTGTTTTTT.

The rearrangement uses TRBV7-9 and TRBJ2-1; D is perhaps TRBD1 (5 bases). V gave up 2 bases and J gave up 5 bases, with 7 bases separating them. The CDR3 loop spans 13 amino acids. Germline values: CDR1 SEHNR, CDR2 FQNEAQ (reference sequence). DNA of the CDR3: TGTGCCAGCAGCTTATTGGGGCACAATGAGCAGTTCTTC. It yields the protein CASSLLGHNEQFF.

J is TRBJ1-5 and V is TRBV5-1, with D possibly being TRBD1 (6 bases). CDR1 SGHRS and CDR2 YFSETQ come from the germline V gene. The CDR3 sequence is 14 residues long. Trimming took off 1 base at V and 3 bases at J, with 8 bases between the two ends. The CDR3 coding sequence is TGCGCCAGCAGCTTGACAGGGCCCAATCAGCCCCAGCATTTT. As protein: CASSLTGPNQPQHF.

This clone was seen only a few times. The chain couples TRBV13 to TRBJ1-2; D is undetermined. Germline CDR1 reads PRHDT; CDR2 reads FYEKMQ (reference sequence). CDR3 size: 12 residues. With 3 bases removed from V and 7 bases from J, the gap between germline ends came to 9 bases. The CDR3 bases are TGTGCCAGCAGCTTGTGGGCAGGTGGCTACACCTTC. Its translation is CASSLWAGGYTF. The full variable domain, completed using reference TRBV13 and TRBJ1-2, is AAGVIQSPRHLIKEKRETATLKCYPIPRHDTVYWYQQGPGQDPQFLISFYEKMQSDKGSIPDRFSAQQFSDYHSELNMSSLELGDSALYFCASSLWAGGYTFGSGTRLTVV.

The rearrangement links TRBV29-1 to TRBJ2-3, with unresolved D. Germline loops: CDR1 SQVTM, CDR2 ANQGSEA. V lost 4 bases, J lost 6 bases, and 8 bases lay in between. The length of the CDR3 is 11 residues. CDR3 residues: CSVASLDTQYF. The CDR3 bases are TGCAGCGTTGCTTCCTTGGATACGCAGTATTTT.

CDR3 DNA: TGTGCCACGGCAGTACAGGGCCCCTATGAAGCTTTCTTT. Its protein product is CATAVQGPYEAFF. This chain connects TRBV27 to TRBJ1-1; possibly TRBD1 for D (6 bases). This CDR3 comprises 13 residues. CDR1 MNHEY and CDR2 SMNVEV come from the germline V gene (reference sequence). The V end was cut by 10 bases, the J end by 7 bases, with 19 bases between.

The chain carries TRBV5-4 and TRBJ2-3, with D possibly being TRBD2 (6 bases). Germline lookup yields CDR1 SGHNT and CDR2 YYREEE (reference sequence). The V and J ends lost 0 bases and 0 bases respectively, with 8 bases between them. This CDR3 region has 15 residues. Here the CDR3 DNA reads TGTGCCAGCAGCTTGGGGGGGAGGAGCACAGATACGCAGTATTTT. The encoded protein is CASSLGGRSTDTQYF.

The chain employs TRBV5-1 and TRBJ2-3; D is undetermined. V lost 0 bases to trimming and J lost 0 bases, with 8 bases between them. CDR1 and CDR2 from the germline V gene are SGHRS and YFSETQ. This CDR3 region has 15 residues. CDR3 in DNA: TGCGCCAGCAGCTTGGATGCAACTAGCACAGATACGCAGTATTTT. It yields the protein CASSLDATSTDTQYF.

The chain links TRBV29-1 to TRBJ2-5, with no clear D. The V gene lost 7 bases and the J gene lost 5 bases, with 11 bases spanning the gap. The CDR3 totals 11 residues. In germline, CDR1 is SQVTM, CDR2 ANQGSEA. CDR3 sequence: CSAIRSETQYF. CDR3 nucleotides: TGCAGCGCTATACGATCGGAGACCCAGTACTTC.

This sequence joins TRBV6-5 and TRBJ2-7; TRBD1 is a possible D gene (5 bases). The length of the CDR3 is 13 residues. CDR1 is MNHEY, CDR2 SVGAGI, per germline. Deletions cut 5 bases from V and 2 bases from J, with 10 bases between. CDR3 residues: CASSPGFTYEQYF. The CDR3 nucleotides read TGTGCCAGCAGTCCAGGGTTCACCTACGAGCAGTACTTC.

This clone has a single count. The rearrangement links TRBV19 to TRBJ1-1; TRBD1 agrees at 10 bases. CDR1 and CDR2 from the germline V gene are LNHDA and SQIVND (reference sequence). This CDR3 is built from 14 residues. V lost 5 bases and J lost 4; bases outside the gene matches: 4. Here the CDR3 reads CASSRQGAVTEAFF. CDR3 sequence (DNA): TGTGCCAGTAGTCGACAGGGGGCGGTCACTGAAGCTTTCTTT.

The V and J genes are TRBV25-1 and TRBJ1-4; 8 bases fit TRBD1. With V trimmed by 3 bases and J by 7 bases, 7 bases remained unmatched. Germline lookup yields CDR1 MGHDK and CDR2 SYGVNS. The CDR3 consists of 15 residues. The CDR3 loop reads CASSDWGQVPEKLFF. The DNA for the CDR3 is TGTGCCAGCAGTGATTGGGGACAGGTGCCTGAAAAACTGTTTTTT.

This chain uses TRBV30 with TRBJ2-7; no firm D call. The V end lost 3 bases, the J end lost 6 bases, and 12 bases lay between the germline ends. CDR1 and CDR2 from the germline V gene are GTSNPN and SVGIG (reference sequence). This CDR3 contains 12 residues. The CDR3 region has the DNA TGTGCCTGGAGGGCAGTTATAAGCGAGCAGTACTTC. Protein sequence: CAWRAVISEQYF.

The chain links TRBV11-2 to TRBJ1-5; 7 nucleotides align to TRBD1. The length of the CDR3 is 15 residues. Germline V gives CDR1 SGHAT, CDR2 FQNNGV. V trimming: 2 bases; J trimming: 4 bases; junction bases outside the gene matches: 5. The CDR3 loop is CASSLRQGRNQPQHF. For the CDR3, the DNA is TGTGCCAGCAGCTTAAGACAGGGCAGGAATCAGCCCCAGCATTTT.

The chain carries TRBV11-2 and TRBJ2-7; D uncertain. This CDR3 is 13 amino acids long. The V and J ends lost 1 base and 2 bases respectively, with 6 bases between them. Germline CDR1 reads SGHAT; CDR2 reads FQNNGV. The CDR3 spells CASSLGTAYEQYF. The CDR3 nucleotides are TGTGCCAGCAGCTTAGGCACAGCCTACGAGCAGTACTTC.

The CDR3 nucleotides read TGCGCCAGCAGCTTTAGCGGGAGGGTCGACGAGCAGTACTTC. It specifies CASSFSGRVDEQYF. J is TRBJ2-5 and V is TRBV5-1; 11 bases line up with TRBD2. The J call may be faulty, since TRBJ2-7 better matches the DNA end. Germline-derived CDR1 and CDR2 are SGHRS and YFSETQ. The CDR3 totals 14 residues.

The chain carries TRBV28 and TRBJ1-1; 8 bases agree with TRBD1. V was pared by 5 bases and J by 4 bases, with 9 bases of the junction left unmatched. Germline-derived CDR1 and CDR2 are MDHEN and SYDVKM. CDR3 length equals 15 residues. The CDR3 nucleotides read TGTGCCAGCAGTGGGCAAGGGACAGGCCGCACTGAAGCTTTCTTT. It encodes CASSGQGTGRTEAFF.

The CDR3 loop reads CASSPRTGGTDTQYF. CDR3 nucleotide sequence: TGTGCCAGCTCACCACGGACAGGGGGCACAGATACGCAGTATTTT. The V and J genes are TRBV18 and TRBJ2-3; 9 bases are shared with TRBD1. This CDR3 contains 15 residues. J gave up 1 base and V 1 base, and 0 bases lay outside the gene matches. CDR1 is KGHSH, CDR2 LQKENI, per germline.

The chain is built from TRBV5-1 and TRBJ2-4; D may be TRBD1 (7 bases). The germline gives CDR1 SGHRS, CDR2 YFSETQ. With 8 bases removed from V and 4 bases from J, the gap between germline ends came to 22 bases. There are 16 residues in the CDR3. For the CDR3, the DNA is TGCGCCAGTACTCGAAATGCGGGACAGCGAAAAAACATTCAGTACTTC. It codes for CASTRNAGQRKNIQYF.

The rearrangement uses TRBV14 and TRBJ2-7; D unresolved. CDR1 and CDR2 (germline): SGHDN, FVKESK. This CDR3 comprises 15 residues. V dropped 4 bases and J dropped 3 bases, with 16 bases sitting between them. CDR3 amino acids: CASSPIPVNVYEQYF. CDR3 in DNA: TGTGCCAGCAGCCCTATCCCCGTAAACGTCTACGAGCAGTACTTC.

The J gene is TRBJ2-7, the V gene TRBV6-4, with D perhaps TRBD2 (7 bases). With 10 bases removed from V and 0 bases from J, the gap between germline ends came to 25 bases. Germline assignment: CDR1 MRHNA and CDR2 SNTAGT. The CDR3 has 17 residues. The CDR3 sequence: CANGTPRESGISYEQYF. The CDR3 region has the DNA TGTGCCAACGGGACACCTCGAGAAAGCGGGATCTCCTACGAGCAGTACTTC.

The V gene is TRBV4-3, the J gene TRBJ2-5; 14 positions agree with TRBD2. Germline V gene data show CDR1 as LGHNA and CDR2 as YSLEER. J lost 3 bases, V lost 10 bases, and 4 bases had no gene match. The CDR3 runs 14 residues. This CDR3 reads CAIPGLAGEETQYF. The CDR3 bases are TGCGCCATTCCGGGACTAGCGGGAGAAGAGACCCAGTACTTC.